The 28 T cell receptor beta chains listed next were all sequenced from one sample in a study of CD8+ T cells in alopecia areata. cDNA serving as the sequencing template came from extracted, reverse transcribed RNA. Produced via immunoSEQ multiplex PCR; TCRdb's table is partial and in-frame only. Here the sample spans roughly 150,000 clones, over 70% being singletons. Sequenced material: CD8+ T cells sorted from blood, taken at week 0. These TCRs come from a human donor with alopecia areata.

The chain carries TRBV6-4 and TRBJ2-1; D remains unclear. Trimming removed 4 bases from V and 5 bases from J, with 12 bases in between. This CDR3 has 14 residues. Germline CDR1 is MRHNA and CDR2 is SNTAGT. The CDR3 DNA sequence: TGTGCCAGCAGTGCTTGGCGGTACGACAATGAGCAGTTCTTC. It encodes CASSAWRYDNEQFF.

The chain joins TRBV27 to TRBJ2-7, with D perhaps matching TRBD1 (5 bases). V lost 8 bases and J lost 6, with 11 bases in between. Germline CDR1 reads MNHEY; CDR2 reads SMNVEV (reference sequence). This CDR3 has 11 residues. CDR3 coding DNA: TGTGCCAGCCACCAGGGTTCCGAGCAGTACTTC. This encodes CASHQGSEQYF.

The J gene is TRBJ2-1, the V gene TRBV7-9; D gene ambiguous. This CDR3 contains 12 residues. The V gene's germline CDR1 is SEHNR and CDR2 FQNEAQ (reference sequence). Trimming took 6 bases from V and 8 from J, leaving 11 bases between them. The CDR3 bases are TGTGCCAGCAGAATAGTCTCCCATGAGCAGTTCTTC. This encodes CASRIVSHEQFF.

The rearrangement uses TRBV25-1 and TRBJ2-7, with 7 positions matching TRBD2. In germline, CDR1 is MGHDK, CDR2 SYGVNS. Losses at the gene ends were 7 bases for V and 7 bases for J; bases not matched to a gene: 7. The CDR3 is 12 amino acids. CDR3 sequence reads: CASTSGANEQYF. CDR3 DNA: TGTGCCAGCACTAGCGGAGCGAATGAGCAGTACTTC.

Points on this clone: Within the sample, other DNA sequences also encode this same CDR3. This chain joins TRBV19 and TRBJ2-1; 7 positions match TRBD2. The germline V gene encodes CDR1 LNHDA and CDR2 SQIVND (reference sequence). The V and J ends lost 3 bases and 3 bases, in that order; junction bases with no gene match: 2. The length of the CDR3 is 14 residues. CDR3 in DNA: TGTGCCAGTAGTATTGGGGGGGACTACAATGAGCAGTTCTTC. It translates to CASSIGGDYNEQFF.

This clone was observed a few times. The chain employs TRBV9 and TRBJ2-5, with 14 bases fitting TRBD2. CDR3 length: 18 residues. V trimming: 3 bases; J trimming: 1 base; junction bases outside the gene matches: 8. CDR1 is SGDLS, CDR2 YYNGEE, per germline. CDR3 in amino acids: CASSDGTSGGAIQETQYF. The DNA for the CDR3 is TGTGCCAGCAGCGATGGGACTAGCGGGGGAGCGATCCAAGAGACCCAGTACTTC.

This clone was detected a few times. This chain connects TRBV7-9 to TRBJ2-1; a possible D gene is TRBD1 (7 bases). The V end lost 1 base, the J end lost 7 bases, and 14 bases lay between the germline ends. The CDR3 consists of 15 residues. Germline V lookup: CDR1 SEHNR, CDR2 FQNEAQ (reference sequence). The CDR3 sequence: CASSLEEGARNEQFF. The DNA for the CDR3 is TGTGCCAGCAGCTTAGAGGAGGGGGCGCGGAATGAGCAGTTCTTC. The full variable domain, in which reference TRBV7-9 and TRBJ2-1 provide the parts outside the CDR3, is DTGVSQNPRHKITKRGQNVTFRCDPISEHNRLYWYRQTLGQGPEFLTYFQNEAQLEKSRLLSDRFSAERPKGSFSTLEIQRTEQGDSAMYLCASSLEEGARNEQFFGPGTRLTVL.

CDR3 nucleotide sequence: TGCGCCAGCAGCCAAGCCCCAGAGGATACGCAGTATTTT. This codes for CASSQAPEDTQYF. The J gene is TRBJ2-3, the V gene TRBV4-1; unclear D gene. The CDR3 covers 13 residues. The V end was cut by 1 base, the J end by 6 bases, with 8 bases between. CDR1 and CDR2 (germline): MGHRA, YSYEKL.

The chain is built from TRBV11-2 and TRBJ2-5; TRBD2 matches 7 bases. Looked up from germline, CDR1 is SGHAT and CDR2 is FQNNGV. There are 15 residues in the CDR3. V dropped 5 bases and J dropped 8; count of bases not matched to a gene: 14. The CDR3 DNA reads as TGTGCCAGCAGCCCCACCCGCCTCGCGGGGGAAACCCAGTACTTC. Translated, it gives CASSPTRLAGETQYF. The full variable domain, completed using reference TRBV11-2 and TRBJ2-5, is EAGVAQSPRYKIIEKRQSVAFWCNPISGHATLYWYQQILGQGPKLLIQFQNNGVVDDSQLPKDRFSAERLKGVDSTLKIQPAKLEDSAVYLCASSPTRLAGETQYFGPGTRLLVL.

The chain couples TRBV10-3 to TRBJ1-5; D is possibly TRBD1 (6 bases). The V gene's germline CDR1 is ENHRY and CDR2 SYGVKD. This CDR3 is 13 amino acids long. Trimming removed 10 bases at V and 7 bases at J, with 17 bases between. The CDR3 DNA is TGTGCCACCTTGGCAGGGGACGGGCAGCCCCAGCATTTT. It is translated as CATLAGDGQPQHF.

The rearrangement uses TRBV6-1 and TRBJ2-3, with 8 bases that match TRBD1. There are 16 residues in the CDR3. Germline trimming cut 4 bases from V and 5 bases from J; bases unmatched to any gene: 11. Germline values: CDR1 MNHNS, CDR2 SASEGT. CDR3 sequence reads: CASSVRQGATLDTQYF. The CDR3 DNA follows: TGTGCCAGCAGTGTTCGTCAGGGGGCTACTCTAGATACGCAGTATTTT.

On this clone itself: Different DNA sequences within this sample yield the same CDR3. The rearrangement uses TRBV5-1 and TRBJ2-2; no definite D call. V was clipped by 1 base and J by 1 base, with 8 bases between them. The CDR3 is 15 amino acids. The V gene's germline CDR1 is SGHRS and CDR2 YFSETQ. The chain's CDR3 is CASSLTTENTGELFF. The CDR3 DNA sequence: TGCGCCAGCAGCTTGACGACCGAGAACACCGGGGAGCTGTTTTTT.

The rearrangement joins TRBV27 to TRBJ2-4; 10 nucleotides agree with TRBD1. The V gene's germline CDR1 is MNHEY and CDR2 SMNVEV (reference sequence). This CDR3 has 21 amino acids. With V trimmed by 1 base and J by 1 base, 16 bases remained unmatched. CDR3 DNA sequence: TGTGCCAGCAGTTTATGGCCCGTCCCGGGACAGGGGATGATGGCCAAAAACATTCAGTACTTC. Residues: CASSLWPVPGQGMMAKNIQYF.

As concerns this clone: Distinct nucleotide sequences in the sample also encode this CDR3. The genes are TRBV27 and TRBJ2-5; D remains unclear. CDR1 is MNHEY and CDR2 is SMNVEV in the germline V gene (reference sequence). The ends were cut back, 2 bases at V and 4 bases at J, with 2 bases in the middle. This CDR3 has 11 residues. The chain's CDR3 is CASSLGETQYF. CDR3 nucleotide sequence: TGTGCCAGCAGTTTAGGAGAGACCCAGTACTTC.

DNA of the CDR3: TGTGCCAGCAGTTACAGCACAGGGACAAACCTCTATGGCTACACCTTC. This encodes CASSYSTGTNLYGYTF. The chain links TRBV6-5 to TRBJ1-2, with a tentative D call TRBD1 (6 bases). The CDR3 loop spans 16 amino acids. CDR1 is MNHEY and CDR2 is SVGAGI in the germline V gene. V was trimmed by 2 bases and J by 4 bases, leaving 17 bases between them.

V is TRBV29-1 and J is TRBJ2-7; weak D call: TRBD1 (5 bases). V was cut by 4 bases and J by 1 base, with 11 bases left in between. Germline loops: CDR1 SQVTM, CDR2 ANQGSEA. The CDR3 contains 13 residues. The CDR3 coding sequence is TGCAGCGTTGTAGCTCCAGGGTCCTACGAGCAGTACTTC. This encodes CSVVAPGSYEQYF.

V is TRBV10-3 and J is TRBJ2-7; D unclear. Trimming stripped 9 bases from V and 4 bases from J, with 22 bases between. Looked up from germline, CDR1 is ENHRY and CDR2 is SYGVKD. CDR3 length: 15 residues. CDR3 bases: TGTGCCATGAGCGCCACAGCCACCGAGTATTACGAGCAGTACTTC. Translated: CAMSATATEYYEQYF.

As regards this clone: The same CDR3 can be traced to other DNA sequences in this sample. V gene TRBV4-1 combines with J gene TRBJ2-7; D gene uncertain. This CDR3 has 11 residues. CDR1 is MGHRA, CDR2 YSYEKL, per germline. Trimming took 0 bases from V and 7 from J, leaving 4 bases between them. CDR3 DNA sequence: TGCGCCAGCAGCCAAGAGGGAGAGCAGTACTTC. Its translation is CASSQEGEQYF.

The V call is TRBV5-1, the J call TRBJ2-3; D remains unclear. V was clipped by 0 bases and J by 5 bases, with 4 bases between them. This CDR3 contains 12 residues. Germline V gives CDR1 SGHRS, CDR2 YFSETQ. DNA for the CDR3: TGCGCCAGCAGCTTGGGTCTAGATACGCAGTATTTT. This sequence encodes CASSLGLDTQYF.

CDR3 nucleotide sequence: TGTGCCAGCAGCCAAGATAAGCTCCCAGCGGGGTCCTACGAGCAGTACTTC. Translated: CASSQDKLPAGSYEQYF. J is TRBJ2-7 and V is TRBV4-2, with 7 bases that match TRBD2. This CDR3 contains 17 residues. The V gene's germline CDR1 is LGHNA and CDR2 YNFKEQ. V shed 0 bases and J 1 base; nucleotides not matched to a gene: 9.

The chain recombines TRBV2 with TRBJ2-1; no reliable D call. With 4 bases removed from V and 2 bases from J, the gap between germline ends came to 12 bases. Per the germline V gene, CDR1 is SNHLY and CDR2 is FYNNEI. The CDR3 runs to 15 residues. CDR3 nucleotide sequence: TGTGCCAGCAGTGGTGGGATACCCACCTACAATGAGCAGTTCTTC. Protein: CASSGGIPTYNEQFF.

This clone was recorded once. This rearrangement joins TRBV7-8 to TRBJ2-3; TRBD1 is a possible D gene (7 bases). Trimming stripped 6 bases from V and 0 bases from J, with 13 bases between. The length of the CDR3 is 15 residues. Looked up from germline, CDR1 is SGHVS and CDR2 is FQNEAQ. This CDR3 reads CASRRGTVSTDTQYF. The CDR3 DNA follows: TGTGCCAGCAGACGGGGGACAGTTAGCACAGATACGCAGTATTTT.

The chain links TRBV27 to TRBJ2-1, with D possibly TRBD1 on 5 matching bases. Trimming took off 3 bases at V and 6 bases at J, with 15 bases between the two ends. There are 15 residues in the CDR3. Germline V gene sequence: CDR1 MNHEY, CDR2 SMNVEV (reference sequence). CDR3 sequence: CASSFGQININEQFF. The DNA for the CDR3 is TGTGCCAGCAGTTTTGGACAAATTAATATCAATGAGCAGTTCTTC.

The chain is built from TRBV30 and TRBJ1-2; D is ambiguous. The germline V and J ends were trimmed by 0 bases and 2 bases, with 7 bases remaining between them. The CDR3 consists of 13 residues. Germline V gene lookup returns CDR1 GTSNPN and CDR2 SVGIG (reference sequence). DNA for the CDR3: TGTGCCTGGAGTGTCTCCGGGAACTATGGCTACACCTTC. It specifies CAWSVSGNYGYTF.

V usage is TRBV5-1 and J usage is TRBJ1-2; D possibly corresponds to TRBD1 (6 bases). V was pared by 0 bases and J by 1 base, with 7 bases between. The germline V gene encodes CDR1 SGHRS and CDR2 YFSETQ. The CDR3 runs to 14 residues. Here the CDR3 DNA reads TGCGCCAGCAGCTTGGGGACAGATAACTATGGCTACACCTTC. The encoded protein is CASSLGTDNYGYTF. The whole variable domain, filled in from reference TRBV5-1 and TRBJ1-2, reads KAGVTQTPRYLIKTRGQQVTLSCSPISGHRSVSWYQQTPGQGLQFLFEYFSETQRNKGNFPGRFSGRQFSNSRSEMNVSTLELGDSALYLCASSLGTDNYGYTFGSGTRLTVV.

This sequence joins TRBV7-9 and TRBJ2-5; 7 bases align to TRBD2. Germline V gives CDR1 SEHNR, CDR2 FQNEAQ (reference sequence). Trimming cost V 5 bases and J 4 bases; bases outside gene matches: 7. This CDR3 comprises 14 residues. CDR3 protein: CASSPRDYRETQYF. The CDR3 region has the DNA TGTGCCAGCAGCCCCCGGGACTACCGAGAGACCCAGTACTTC.

This rearrangement joins TRBV27 to TRBJ2-7, with D unresolved. V gave up 8 bases and J gave up 3 bases, with 14 bases separating them. The length of the CDR3 is 13 residues. Germline-derived CDR1 and CDR2 are MNHEY and SMNVEV (reference sequence). The CDR3 DNA is TGTGCCAGCGCCCCTTCAAGGAGCTACGAGCAGTACTTC. Protein: CASAPSRSYEQYF.

The gene calls are TRBV4-1 and TRBJ2-1; TRBD1 matches at 8 bases. CDR1 is MGHRA and CDR2 is YSYEKL in the germline V gene. The V gene end was trimmed by 4 bases and the J gene end by 5 bases; junction bases not matched to a gene: 10. The CDR3 spans 16 residues. The CDR3 nucleotides read TGCGCCAGCAGCCCCGGACAGGGTAGTTACGACAATGAGCAGTTCTTC. Protein product: CASSPGQGSYDNEQFF.